This T cell receptor beta chain was found in a study of graft-versus-host responses after intestinal transplantation. Study details: All recipients were transplanted with multivisceral, liver-intestinal, or isolated intestinal grafts.

Generated by immunoSEQ multiplex PCR, the TCRdb table keeps only in-frame clones and is missing some. The sample carries some 7,000 clones, 30% to 40% recorded once. Co-plated with around 200,000 CFSE-labeled responder cells were around 200,000 irradiated, violet-dye-labeled stimulator cells. Proliferating CFSE-low CD3+CD4+ and CD3+CD8+ responders were sorted post-reaction. Germline V gives CDR1 MNHNS, CDR2 SASEGT. Trimming took off 5 bases at V and 1 base at J, with 14 bases between the two ends. The CDR3 is made up of 15 amino acids. This clone was detected a few times. V gene TRBV6-1 combines with J gene TRBJ1-1, with D perhaps matching TRBD1 (6 bases). The sequence was collected from a human patient who was an organ donor for intestinal transplantation. Sequences were derived from alloreactive CD8+ T cells from a mixed lymphocyte reaction culture, sampled before transplantation. Indicated subset: CFSE-low proliferating T cells sorted from roughly six-day pre-transplant mixed lymphocyte reaction (GvH or HvG direction). The CDR3 loop reads CASSHLGQPNTEAFF. Here the CDR3 DNA reads TGTGCCAGCAGTCACCTGGGACAACCGAACACTGAAGCTTTCTTT.